Presented here are 30 T cell receptor beta chains from one specimen sequenced in a study of T-cell memory formation after mild COVID-19. One entry per CDR3 protein results from TCRdb running MiXCR on the 5' RACE reads. The repertoire holds about 410,000 distinct CDR3 sequences, with more than 15% as singletons. What was sequenced was PBMCs or a T cell subset sorted from them (not recorded which). The receptors were gathered from a man aged 18 to 29 who had mild COVID-19 (a few samples of this study predate the infection). Cell type and time point are not known.

A few counts support this clonotype. This sequence joins TRBV5-1 and TRBJ2-1; maybe TRBD1 (5 bases). CDR1 is SGHRS, CDR2 YFSETQ, per germline. The CDR3 is made up of 14 amino acids. V gave up 0 bases and J gave up 9 bases, with 13 bases separating them. DNA of the CDR3: TGCGCCAGCAGCTTGGTGCCCTTAAGGGGTGAGCAGTTCTTC. Residues: CASSLVPLRGEQFF.

This clonotype was observed a single time. V is TRBV7-9 and J is TRBJ2-7; no clear D. V was pared by 4 bases and J by 0 bases, with 13 bases between. The CDR3 has 15 residues. Germline CDR1 is SEHNR and CDR2 is FQNEAQ (reference sequence). DNA for the CDR3: TGTGCCAGCAGCTCCCAAGTGGGCGTCTCCTACGAGCAGTACTTC. It is translated as CASSSQVGVSYEQYF.

The chain joins TRBV7-9 to TRBJ2-1; D might be TRBD2 (6 bases). Per the germline V gene, CDR1 is SEHNR and CDR2 is FQNEAQ (reference sequence). This CDR3 comprises 14 residues. V was trimmed by 4 bases and J by 10 bases, leaving 17 bases between them. This CDR3 is CASSSGTWGGEQFF. CDR3 in DNA: TGTGCCAGCAGCTCCGGGACTTGGGGCGGGGAGCAGTTCTTC. Full variable domain (rest looked up from reference TRBV7-9 and TRBJ2-1): DTGVSQNPRHKITKRGQNVTFRCDPISEHNRLYWYRQTLGQGPEFLTYFQNEAQLEKSRLLSDRFSAERPKGSFSTLEIQRTEQGDSAMYLCASSSGTWGGEQFFGPGTRLTVL.

V usage is TRBV6-5 and J usage is TRBJ2-2; 7 bases fit TRBD2. The CDR3 has 16 amino acids. CDR1 is MNHEY, CDR2 SVGAGI, per germline. V was clipped by 7 bases and J by 1 base; unmatched bases: 9. CDR3 loop: CASTLGGGVNTGELFF. The DNA for the CDR3 is TGTGCCAGCACCCTGGGGGGAGGGGTGAACACCGGGGAGCTGTTTTTT.

This clonotype was recorded at least ten times. V is TRBV12-3 or TRBV12-4 and J is TRBJ2-1; maybe TRBD1 (6 bases). V gave up 5 bases and J gave up 9 bases, with 17 bases separating them. This CDR3 has 14 amino acids. This CDR3 is CASSITGIRSEQFF. The CDR3 bases are TGTGCCAGCAGTATCACAGGGATTCGAAGTGAGCAGTTCTTC.

The V gene is TRBV20-1, the J gene TRBJ2-5; D ambiguous. The germline gives CDR1 DFQATT, CDR2 SNEGSKA (reference sequence). Trimming took 0 bases from V and 5 from J, leaving 13 bases between them. The CDR3 totals 14 residues. CDR3 amino acids: CSARDQPGWETQYF. In DNA, the CDR3 is TGCAGTGCTAGAGATCAACCCGGGTGGGAGACCCAGTACTTC.

This chain uses TRBV3-1 with TRBJ1-6, with 10 positions matching TRBD1. The CDR3 loop spans 16 amino acids. Trimming at V came to 2 bases and at J to 12 bases, leaving 10 bases not matched to a gene. Germline V gives CDR1 LGHDT, CDR2 YNNKEL (reference sequence). CDR3 coding DNA: TGTGCCAGCAGCCAAAACCCGGGACAGGGGCCGCTACCCCTCCACTTT. Translated: CASSQNPGQGPLPLHF.

Details on this clonotype: Relative to the germline gene, one junction end is altered; a read error may explain this. V gene TRBV12-3 or TRBV12-4 combines with J gene TRBJ2-3; D could derive from TRBD1 or TRBD2 (5 bases each). CDR3 length: 14 amino acids. In nucleotides, the CDR3 is TGTGCCAGCAGTCTAGGGACCTTCGCTGATACGAAGTATTTT. It encodes CASSLGTFADTKYF.

This clonotype was seen at least ten times. The CDR3: CSASSGRDTGELFF. The CDR3 region has the DNA TGCAGTGCTAGCTCGGGAAGGGACACCGGGGAGCTGTTTTTT. This sequence joins TRBV20-1 and TRBJ2-2; D is perhaps TRBD2 (5 bases). V was trimmed by 3 bases and J by 3 bases, leaving 11 bases between them. This CDR3 spans 14 amino acids. Germline loops: CDR1 DFQATT, CDR2 SNEGSKA (reference sequence).

This clonotype was counted a few times. This sequence joins TRBV28 and TRBJ1-1; D not certain. The CDR3 loop spans 14 amino acids. Germline V CDR1 and CDR2: MDHEN, SYDVKM. The V end lost 1 base, the J end lost 3 bases, and 9 bases lay between the germline ends. CDR3 sequence reads: CASSLYGGDTEAFF. The CDR3 DNA sequence: TGTGCCAGCAGTTTATATGGCGGGGACACTGAAGCTTTCTTT.

A few counts support this clonotype. The rearrangement uses TRBV28 and TRBJ2-7; maybe TRBD2 (6 bases). CDR3 length: 14 residues. Trimming stripped 2 bases from V and 3 bases from J, with 11 bases between. Germline V gene lookup returns CDR1 MDHEN and CDR2 SYDVKM. CDR3 sequence (DNA): TGTGCCAGCAGTTTAAGGACTACCGGCTACGAGCAGTACGTC. It specifies CASSLRTTGYEQYV.

The genes are TRBV4-2 and TRBJ1-1; D is unresolved. Germline V gives CDR1 LGHNA, CDR2 YNFKEQ. The V gene lost 4 bases and the J gene lost 1 base, with 10 bases spanning the gap. The CDR3 spans 14 residues. The CDR3 spells CASSRRRGNTEAFF. CDR3 nucleotide sequence: TGTGCCAGCAGCCGACGCCGCGGGAACACTGAAGCTTTCTTT.

The chain couples TRBV7-2 to TRBJ2-4; D might be TRBD1 or TRBD2, each matching 5 bases. V was trimmed by 5 bases and J by 6 bases, leaving 17 bases between them. Germline V lookup: CDR1 SGHTA, CDR2 FQGNSA. The CDR3 contains 15 residues. CDR3 coding DNA: TGTGCCAGCAGCCCCCATTTCAGTGGGGGAAACATTCAGTACTTC. It specifies CASSPHFSGGNIQYF.

This clonotype came up a few times. This chain connects TRBV29-1 to TRBJ2-2, with TRBD2 as a possible D gene (5 bases). The CDR3 length is 12 residues. CDR1 and CDR2 from the germline V gene are SQVTM and ANQGSEA. The germline V and J ends were trimmed by 7 bases and 5 bases, with 11 bases remaining between them. CDR3 residues: CSAIWTTGELFF. The CDR3 nucleotides are TGCAGCGCAATCTGGACTACCGGGGAGCTGTTTTTT.

There are a few counts of this clonotype. The chain carries TRBV28 and TRBJ1-5; D is unclear. The V and J ends lost 7 bases and 2 bases respectively, with 15 bases between them. Germline V CDR1 and CDR2: MDHEN, SYDVKM. This CDR3 is built from 15 residues. This chain's CDR3 is CASTSGMEGNQPQHF. The CDR3 DNA reads as TGTGCCAGCACCTCGGGAATGGAGGGCAATCAGCCCCAGCATTTT.

V gene TRBV12-3 or TRBV12-4 combines with J gene TRBJ1-2, with TRBD1 as a possible D gene (6 bases). Trimming cost V 5 bases and J 6 bases, with 16 bases left between them. This CDR3 region has 14 residues. The chain's CDR3 is CASSKTGTLNGYTF. CDR3 sequence (DNA): TGTGCCAGCAGTAAAACCGGGACACTAAATGGCTACACCTTC.

This rearrangement joins TRBV28 to TRBJ1-2, with D maybe TRBD1 (6 bases). V was cut by 2 bases and J by 8 bases, with 9 bases left in between. CDR1 MDHEN and CDR2 SYDVKM come from the germline V gene. The CDR3 is made up of 12 amino acids. CDR3 residues: CASSLMGGGYTF. The CDR3 coding sequence is TGTGCCAGCAGTTTAATGGGGGGCGGCTACACCTTC.

This clonotype was recorded a few times. The genes are TRBV29-1 and TRBJ2-3; no firm D call. The V and J ends lost 4 bases and 2 bases respectively, with 13 bases between them. This CDR3 has 14 residues. The germline gives CDR1 SQVTM, CDR2 ANQGSEA. The CDR3 DNA is TGCAGCGTTGTGAGTCTCGGATACACAGATACGCAGTATTTT. Encoded protein: CSVVSLGYTDTQYF.

This clonotype has more than one count but fewer than ten. The chain carries TRBV20-1 and TRBJ2-1, with 8 bases fitting TRBD1. J gave up 4 bases and V 6 bases, and 8 bases lay outside the gene matches. Germline V gene lookup returns CDR1 DFQATT and CDR2 SNEGSKA (reference sequence). The CDR3 is made up of 14 amino acids. CDR3 bases: TGCAGTGCGAAGGACAGGGACCCATACAATGAGCAGTTCTTC. The encoded protein is CSAKDRDPYNEQFF.

J is TRBJ2-5 and V is TRBV7-8, with TRBD1 matching over 8 bases. CDR3 length: 14 amino acids. The germline V gene has CDR1 SGHVS and CDR2 FQNEAQ. Trimming at V came to 5 bases and at J to 2 bases, leaving 4 bases not matched to a gene. This CDR3 is CASSRRTGQETQYF. CDR3 in DNA: TGTGCCAGCAGCCGGCGGACAGGGCAAGAGACCCAGTACTTC.

The CDR3 is CASSLGRGRFF. The CDR3 bases are TGTGCCAGCAGCTTGGGACGGGGGCGCTTCTTC. The chain links TRBV5-5 to TRBJ2-1, with D perhaps given as TRBD1 or TRBD2 (6 bases each). Germline loops: CDR1 SGHKS, CDR2 YYEKEE (reference sequence). V lost 0 bases, J lost 16 bases, and 11 bases lay in between. There are 11 residues in the CDR3.

In this sample, this clonotype turned up a few times. This chain connects TRBV6-2 or TRBV6-3 to TRBJ2-7; D unclear. In germline, CDR1 is MNHEY, CDR2 SVGEGT. The ends were cut back, 4 bases at V and 1 base at J, with 8 bases in the middle. CDR3 length equals 13 residues. The CDR3 nucleotides read TGTGCCAGCAGTTCACCGTATTCCTACGAGCAGTACGTC. Its protein product is CASSSPYSYEQYV.

This clonotype was found a few times. V usage is TRBV6-5 and J usage is TRBJ1-5; 11 nucleotides line up with TRBD1. The V and J ends lost 6 bases and 2 bases, in that order; junction bases with no gene match: 3. This CDR3 has 15 residues. Germline V gives CDR1 MNHEY, CDR2 SVGAGI. This CDR3 is CASRGTGGGNQPQHF. Written as DNA, the CDR3 is TGTGCCAGCAGAGGGACAGGGGGTGGCAATCAGCCCCAGCATTTT.

This clonotype was counted between two and nine times. The chain is built from TRBV30 and TRBJ1-2; 9 nucleotides match TRBD1. The junction had 19 bases not matched to a gene; V was cut back by 7 bases and J by 4 bases. This CDR3 region has 17 residues. In germline, CDR1 is GTSNPN, CDR2 SVGIG (reference sequence). For the CDR3, the DNA is TGTGCCTCCGAATCCGGGACAGGGATACGCATTAGCTATGGCTACACCTTC. Protein: CASESGTGIRISYGYTF.

J is TRBJ1-2 and V is TRBV11-2, with D hard to call. Trimming shortened V by 2 bases and J by 4 bases, and 8 bases separated the two germline ends. Germline assignment: CDR1 SGHAT and CDR2 FQNNGV. CDR3 length equals 13 residues. CDR3 region: CASSLFPAYGYTF. For the CDR3, the DNA is TGTGCCAGCAGCTTATTTCCGGCCTATGGCTACACCTTC.

The chain is built from TRBV5-1 and TRBJ1-3; TRBD1 might be the D (5 bases). Trimming stripped 4 bases from V and 2 bases from J, with 13 bases between. The CDR3 spans 15 residues. The germline V gene encodes CDR1 SGHRS and CDR2 YFSETQ. CDR3 in DNA: TGCGCCAGCAGCGTACTCGGGACCGCTGGAAACACCATATATTTT. Amino acid sequence: CASSVLGTAGNTIYF.

This clonotype appeared a few times. This clone may be a read error of a much larger clone one base away. The chain employs TRBV4-3 and TRBJ2-7; D perhaps matches TRBD2 (5 bases). Trimming removed 3 bases from V and 6 bases from J, with 9 bases in between. CDR3 length: 12 residues. In germline, CDR1 is LGHNA, CDR2 YSLEER. The CDR3 loop reads CASSHGGSEQYF. The CDR3 bases are TGCGCCAGCAGCCACGGAGGCTCCGAGCAGTACTTC.

The V and J genes are TRBV5-1 and TRBJ2-7, with D unclear. The CDR3 has 13 residues. Germline CDR1 SGHRS, CDR2 YFSETQ. Trimming took off 0 bases at V and 6 bases at J, with 10 bases between the two ends. The DNA for the CDR3 is TGCGCCAGCAGCTTGGGGGTAGAAACCGAGCAGTACGTC. This translates into CASSLGVETEQYV.

This clonotype was detected a few times. The chain combines TRBV12-3 or TRBV12-4 with TRBJ2-5; D unresolved. The CDR3 runs to 13 residues. Trimming left V 3 bases short and J 2 bases short, with 7 bases between. CDR3 DNA sequence: TGTGCCAGCAGTTTGGAACAGCAAGAGACCCAGTACTTC. This codes for CASSLEQQETQYF.

V usage is TRBV15 and J usage is TRBJ1-2, with 7 bases lining up with TRBD1. CDR1 LNHNV and CDR2 YYDKDF come from the germline V gene (reference sequence). V shed 3 bases and J 6 bases; nucleotides not matched to a gene: 4. The CDR3 length is 13 residues. This chain's CDR3 is CATSSRDRDGYTF. The CDR3 region has the DNA TGTGCCACCAGCAGCCGGGACAGAGATGGCTACACCTTC.